What follows are 9 T cell receptor beta chains derived from one specimen sequenced in a study of cytomegalovirus exposure and HLA in healthy donors. The study ran its PCR with 60 Vbeta and 13 Jbeta primers. Libraries were prepared by immunoSEQ multiplex PCR; TCRdb keeps only in-frame clonotypes and omits some of them. The sample contains 160,000 or so clones, about four fifths of which appear only once. The sequencing sample was made of PBMCs. The origin of the receptors is a woman younger than 45 in good health and CMV-seropositive.

The chain employs TRBV18 and TRBJ1-1, with D perhaps matching TRBD1 (5 bases). There are 13 residues in the CDR3. The V and J ends lost 4 bases and 3 bases respectively, with 9 bases between them. The V gene's germline CDR1 is KGHSH and CDR2 LQKENI. The CDR3, as DNA: TGTGCCAGCTCACGGGGGACTCACACTGAAGCTTTCTTT. Translating it yields CASSRGTHTEAFF.

This chain connects TRBV6-1 to TRBJ2-5; D is uncertain. V was trimmed by 3 bases and J by 7 bases, leaving 12 bases between them. This CDR3 is 13 amino acids long. Germline values: CDR1 MNHNS, CDR2 SASEGT. The CDR3 nucleotides read TGTGCCAGCAGTGATACAGTCCTTGGGACCCAGTACTTC. Encoded protein: CASSDTVLGTQYF.

The CDR3 DNA follows: TGCGCCAGCAGCTTGACTCTTGAACTTGGCTACACCTTC. Its protein product is CASSLTLELGYTF. V gene TRBV5-1 combines with J gene TRBJ1-2; D not certain. CDR3 length: 13 amino acids. V dropped 1 base and J dropped 7 bases, with 11 bases sitting between them. The germline V gene encodes CDR1 SGHRS and CDR2 YFSETQ.

This clone appeared a single time. V gene TRBV2 combines with J gene TRBJ2-5; 13 nucleotides match TRBD2. The CDR3 length is 15 residues. CDR1 and CDR2 (germline): SNHLY, FYNNEI. With 10 bases clipped from V and 2 bases from J, the junction kept 7 bases outside the gene matches. The CDR3 DNA follows: TGTGCCACCTGCGAACTAGCGGGGGGGCAAGAGACCCAGTACTTC. This codes for CATCELAGGQETQYF. The full variable domain, rest sourced from reference TRBV2 and TRBJ2-5, is EPEVTQTPSHQVTQMGQEVILRCVPISNHLYFYWYRQILGQKVEFLVSFYNNEISEKSEIFDDQFSVERPDGSNFTLKIRSTKLEDSAMYFCATCELAGGQETQYFGPGTRLLVL.

The rearrangement uses TRBV6-5 and TRBJ1-1, with 7 positions matching TRBD1. There are 15 residues in the CDR3. Losses at the gene ends were 7 bases for V and 1 base for J; bases not matched to a gene: 9. Germline V gene data show CDR1 as MNHEY and CDR2 as SVGAGI. CDR3 DNA: TGTGCCAGCACCAATCCTGGGACAGCGAACACTGAAGCTTTCTTT. This codes for CASTNPGTANTEAFF.

This chain joins TRBV10-1 and TRBJ1-1; 8 positions agree with TRBD1. Losses at the gene ends were 4 bases for V and 1 base for J; bases not matched to a gene: 2. Germline V gene data show CDR1 as WNHNN and CDR2 as SYGVQD (reference sequence). This CDR3 is built from 14 residues. The CDR3 reads CASSVDRGNTEAFF. The CDR3 DNA sequence: TGCGCCAGCAGTGTTGACAGGGGGAACACTGAAGCTTTCTTT.

This clone has just one count. The chain combines TRBV29-1 with TRBJ2-7; perhaps TRBD1 as D (5 bases). The V end lost 1 base, the J end lost 2 bases, and 12 bases lay between the germline ends. The CDR3 has 14 residues. Germline loops: CDR1 SQVTM, CDR2 ANQGSEA. CDR3 nucleotides: TGCAGCGTTGAAGTTGGCAGGGTACCCTACGAGCAGTACTTC. It specifies CSVEVGRVPYEQYF.

The rearrangement links TRBV7-9 to TRBJ1-2; a weak D match, TRBD1 (5 bases). The CDR3 contains 12 residues. The V and J ends lost 6 bases and 10 bases respectively, with 15 bases between them. Per the germline V gene, CDR1 is SEHNR and CDR2 is FQNEAQ (reference sequence). The CDR3: CASSGGFYTYTF. The CDR3 DNA sequence: TGTGCCAGCAGTGGGGGGTTTTATACCTACACCTTC.

The chain uses TRBV9 and TRBJ1-2; perhaps TRBD1 as D (6 bases). Germline V gives CDR1 SGDLS, CDR2 YYNGEE. This CDR3 has 15 amino acids. Trimming shortened V by 0 bases and J by 2 bases, and 11 bases separated the two germline ends. CDR3 DNA: TGTGCCAGCAGCGTAGCTCCAGGGGCCAACTATGGCTACACCTTC. Encoded protein: CASSVAPGANYGYTF.